This T cell receptor beta chain was profiled in a study of T cell changes during pregnancy in multiple sclerosis. V lost 6 bases, J lost 6 bases, and 11 bases lay in between. This CDR3 has 12 residues. Germline CDR1 MNHEY, CDR2 SMNVEV (reference sequence). Measured with immunoSEQ multiplex PCR; TCRdb has only the in-frame clones, and not every one. The sample contains 90,000 or so clones, about 91% of which appear only once. Sequencing was performed on peripheral blood, taken in the first trimester of pregnancy. V is TRBV27 and J is TRBJ1-2, with TRBD1 as a possible D gene (6 bases). The TCR sequence derives from a female donor in good health, enrolled as a control in a pregnancy study. The CDR3 DNA is TGTGCCAGCAGACACCAGGGGCATGGCTACACCTTC. This sequence encodes CASRHQGHGYTF.